A selection of T cell receptor beta chains follows, all from one sample in a study of T cell responses to AZD1222 COVID-19 vaccine. Libraries were prepared by immunoSEQ multiplex PCR; TCRdb keeps only in-frame clonotypes and omits some of them. The data contain 180,000 or so clones, roughly 91% of them seen just once; the ten biggest clones take up roughly 26%. The source material was peripheral blood, sampled 28 days after the second AZD1222 dose. All receptors derive from an adult who received the AZD1222 COVID-19 vaccine. The CDR3 runs from the conserved cysteine through the conserved F or W. Fields, in order: D gene, CDR3 length, J gene, clone size, V gene, CDR3 DNA, CDR3 protein. The D gene is left open where the match is weak. Clone size is not always given. Where it is, it says once, few, many or a class for expanded clones.

TRBD1	15	TRBJ2-2	.	TRBV2	TGTGCCAGCAGTAGCGGGACAGGGGTCACCGGGGAGCTGTTTTTT	CASSSGTGVTGELFF
TRBD1	13	TRBJ2-1	.	TRBV11-3	TGTGCCAGCAGGGGACAGGGGGCCGATGAGCAGTTCTTC	CASRGQGADEQFF
TRBD1	16	TRBJ2-1	few	TRBV7-2	TGTGCCAGCAGCTTAGTTCAGGCAGGGGGCTACAATGAGCAGTTCTTC	CASSLVQAGGYNEQFF
TRBD1	15	TRBJ1-1	.	TRBV9	TGTGCCAGCAGCCGACGGGACAGGTTCGACACTGAAGCTTTCTTT	CASSRRDRFDTEAFF
.	16	TRBJ1-5	.	TRBV18	TGTGCCAGCTCACCCGGGGGTCAGCAAGGCAATCAGCCCCAGCATTTT	CASSPGGQQGNQPQHF
TRBD2	15	TRBJ2-3	.	TRBV24-1	TGTGCCACCAGTGAGATAGCGGGAGCCACAGATACGCAGTATTTT	CATSEIAGATDTQYF
TRBD1	19	TRBJ1-2	.	TRBV7-9	TGTGCCAGCAGCCCCCGACAGGGCCCCTTGATTGGCCCTTGGTATGGCTACACCTTC	CASSPRQGPLIGPWYGYTF
TRBD1	12	TRBJ1-2	.	TRBV2	TGTGCCAGCAGAGTGACAGGGGATGGCTACACCTTC	CASRVTGDGYTF
TRBD2	16	TRBJ2-7	.	TRBV27	TGTGCCAGCATGGGATGGGGTAGCGGGACGATCTACGAGCAGTACTTC	CASMGWGSGTIYEQYF
TRBD2	17	TRBJ2-1	.	TRBV7-3	TGTGCCAGCAGACTGACTTTAGCGGGACGGAGATACAATGAGCAGTTCTTC	CASRLTLAGRRYNEQFF
TRBD2	16	TRBJ2-7	.	TRBV27	TGTGCCAGCAGTAGCCTCAGCGGGAGGGCCACGTACGAGCAGTACTTC	CASSSLSGRATYEQYF
.	14	TRBJ2-4	.	TRBV28	TGTGCCAGCAGCCCCGACTACCTCAAAAACATTCAGTACTTC	CASSPDYLKNIQYF
.	15	TRBJ2-7	once	TRBV6-2/TRBV6-3	TGTGCCAGCAGTTACTCAGGTCCCCGGGGGTACGAGCAGTACTTC	CASSYSGPRGYEQYF
.	12	TRBJ2-1	.	TRBV7-6	TGTGCCAGCAGCTTACCCGCCGGGGAGCAGTTCTTC	CASSLPAGEQFF
.	15	TRBJ2-7	once	TRBV13	TGTGCCAGCAGCCGCGGGCAGGGGGGCTTCTACGAGCAGTACTTC	CASSRGQGGFYEQYF
.	14	TRBJ2-1	many	TRBV19	TGTGCCAGTAGTGCCCAGGGGGGAGGCCGGGAGCAGTTCTTC	CASSAQGGGREQFF
.	14	TRBJ1-1	.	TRBV7-9	TGTGCCAGCAGCCCGGGAGGATCGAACACTGAAGCTTTCTTT	CASSPGGSNTEAFF
.	13	TRBJ2-7	.	TRBV5-4	TGTGCCAGCAGCTTAGACAGATCCTACGAGCAGTACTTC	CASSLDRSYEQYF
.	13	TRBJ2-3	.	TRBV19	TGTGCCAGTATGCGATCTAGCACAGATACGCAGTATTTT	CASMRSSTDTQYF
.	16	TRBJ1-6	.	TRBV10-3	TGTGCCATCAGGCCGTCGGACAGCCTGTATAATTCACCCCTCCACTTT	CAIRPSDSLYNSPLHF
.	10	TRBJ1-2	.	TRBV12-3/TRBV12-4	TGTGCCAGCAGTTTAAGTGGCTACACCTTC	CASSLSGYTF
TRBD2	15	TRBJ2-5	.	TRBV24-1	TGTGCCACCAGTGACCTGGGGCGGGAGTTCGAGACCCAGTACTTC	CATSDLGREFETQYF
.	18	TRBJ2-1	once	TRBV7-2	TGTGCCAGCAGCTTAGGGAGGCCTAGCTCGTGGAAACACAATGAGCAGTTCTTC	CASSLGRPSSWKHNEQFF
.	15	TRBJ1-4	.	TRBV7-9	TGTGCCAGCAGTCCCAAAAATCAGCCGTTTGAAAAACTGTTTTTT	CASSPKNQPFEKLFF
.	12	TRBJ2-7	.	TRBV7-3	TGTGCCAGCAGCTTCACCAGGGCGGAGCAGTACTTC	CASSFTRAEQYF
.	13	TRBJ1-2	.	TRBV19	TGTGCCATCCAGTCCGGGAGAGGGGAAGGCTACACCTTC	CAIQSGRGEGYTF
.	15	TRBJ1-2	.	TRBV4-2	TGTGCCAGCAGCCAACCACCCGGCGAGAGGGGCGGCTACACCTTC	CASSQPPGERGGYTF
.	14	TRBJ2-2	.	TRBV19	TGTGCCAGTAGTATTGGGCCTAGCCCCGGGGAGCTGTTTTTT	CASSIGPSPGELFF
TRBD2	17	TRBJ2-7	few	TRBV4-2	TGTGCCAGCAGTACAGGACTAGCGGGCCCCGGGTCCTACGAGCAGTACTTC	CASSTGLAGPGSYEQYF
.	17	TRBJ2-3	.	TRBV23-1	TGCGCCAGCAGCCATCCCATCCTCGGGGACGCGTCGGATACGCAGTATTTT	CASSHPILGDASDTQYF
.	11	TRBJ2-1	.	TRBV6-2/TRBV6-3	TGTGCCAGCAGTAACCGCAATGAGCAGTTCTTC	CASSNRNEQFF
TRBD1	17	TRBJ2-3	.	TRBV9	TGTGCCAGCAGCGTAGTTCCGGGACAGGGACCCACAGATACGCAGTATTTT	CASSVVPGQGPTDTQYF
.	15	TRBJ2-4	.	TRBV6-5	TGTGCCAGCAGTTTGCGGGACGGGGCCAAAAACATTCAGTACTTC	CASSLRDGAKNIQYF
.	13	TRBJ1-2	.	TRBV5-4	TGTGCCAGCAGCCCCATCGGGGACTATGGCTACACCTTC	CASSPIGDYGYTF
TRBD1	19	TRBJ2-1	.	TRBV2	TGTGCCAGCAGTCCATTTGGACAGGGCGAGATACTCTCCTACAATGAGCAGTTCTTC	CASSPFGQGEILSYNEQFF
.	14	TRBJ1-1	.	TRBV29-1	TGCAGCGTTGAACGGAAGATCGGGGGGCCTGAAGCTTTCTTT	CSVERKIGGPEAFF
.	13	TRBJ2-5	once	TRBV27	TGTGCCAGCAGTATAGGGGCCGCCGAGGCCCAGTACTTC	CASSIGAAEAQYF
.	14	TRBJ2-1	.	TRBV7-9	TGTGCCAGCAGCTTGTGGGGAGAATACAATGAGCAGTTCTTC	CASSLWGEYNEQFF
TRBD1	15	TRBJ2-7	once	TRBV28	TGTGCCAGCAGTCTCTCGACAGGGGGCTCCTACGAGCAGTACTTC	CASSLSTGGSYEQYF
.	14	TRBJ1-1	once	TRBV18	TGTGCCAGCTCACAATCCGGGCCGAACACTGAAGCTTTCTTT	CASSQSGPNTEAFF
TRBD1	16	TRBJ1-4	.	TRBV19	TGTGCCAGTAGTCCACGACAGGGCCCAACTAATGAAAAACTGTTTTTT	CASSPRQGPTNEKLFF
TRBD1	16	TRBJ2-5	.	TRBV7-9	TGTGCCAGCAGCCGGACCGGGACAGGGGGCGCGCAGACCCAGTACTTC	CASSRTGTGGAQTQYF
.	17	TRBJ2-1	.	TRBV4-2	TGTGCCAGCAGCCAAGACCAAAGGGGAGGCCTTACGTATGAGCAGTTCTTC	CASSQDQRGGLTYEQFF
.	16	TRBJ1-6	once	TRBV9	TGTGCCAGCAGCGAAGGACAGAGCTCCTATAATTCACCCCTCCACTTT	CASSEGQSSYNSPLHF
TRBD1	13	TRBJ1-5	.	TRBV18	TGTGCCAGCTCACGGGACAGGGATCAGCCCCAGCATTTT	CASSRDRDQPQHF
TRBD2	19	TRBJ2-6	once	TRBV19	TGTGCCAGTAGTATGGAGCCGGGACTAGCGGACTCTGGGGCCAACGTCCTGACTTTC	CASSMEPGLADSGANVLTF
TRBD2	13	TRBJ2-5	.	TRBV7-3	TGTGCCAGCAGCTTACGGGGGGAAGAGACCCAGTACTTC	CASSLRGEETQYF
TRBD1	15	TRBJ2-7	.	TRBV28	TGTGCCAGCAGTTATCCCCGGGACAGCAACTACGAGCAGTACTTC	CASSYPRDSNYEQYF